This T cell receptor beta chain was identified in a study of CDR3 diversity in severe acne. From germline, CDR1 is KGHDR and CDR2 SFDVKD. This CDR3 spans 16 amino acids. V lost 4 bases, J lost 1 base, and 5 bases stayed unmatched. TCRdb itself ran the PCR reads through MiXCR, one entry per CDR3 protein. The sample lists approximately 79,000 distinct CDR3 sequences; 45% to 50% were seen once. This rearrangement joins TRBV24-1 to TRBJ2-3; 9 bases align to TRBD1. This TCR derives from a male donor in good health, serving as a control. The sequenced material came from blood. CDR3 nucleotides: TGTGCCACCAGTGACTATGGGACAGGGCGCACAGATACGCAGTATTTT. It is translated as CATSDYGTGRTDTQYF.